These 3 T cell receptor beta chains came from one sample sequenced in a study of CD8 T cells in ankylosing spondylitis. TCRdb ran MiXCR on the 5' RACE reads and lists one entry per CDR3 protein. The data hold 35,000 to 40,000 distinct CDR3 sequences, with about 15% observed a single time. Sequences were obtained from blood. Every receptor here comes from a male donor with ankylosing spondylitis or in good health (not recorded which).

V usage is TRBV10-3 and J usage is TRBJ2-1; 7 bases agree with TRBD2. The CDR3 consists of 14 residues. Trimming cost V 4 bases and J 4 bases; bases outside gene matches: 4. Germline-derived CDR1 and CDR2 are ENHRY and SYGVKD. For the CDR3, the DNA is TGTGCCATCAGTGCGGGAGGCAGTTACAATGAGCAGTTCTTC. Its protein product is CAISAGGSYNEQFF.

The rearrangement joins TRBV27 to TRBJ2-1, with 7 bases identical to TRBD1. J lost 3 bases, V lost 8 bases, and 4 bases had no gene match. From germline, CDR1 is MNHEY and CDR2 SMNVEV (reference sequence). This CDR3 contains 13 residues. The CDR3, as DNA: TGTGCCAGCCGGAGGACAGGCTACAATGAGCAGTTCTTC. This codes for CASRRTGYNEQFF.

This clonotype has just a few counts. V gene TRBV20-1 combines with J gene TRBJ2-1; perhaps TRBD1 as D (7 bases). CDR1 DFQATT and CDR2 SNEGSKA come from the germline V gene (reference sequence). The germline V and J ends were trimmed by 6 bases and 0 bases, with 18 bases remaining between them. This CDR3 comprises 16 residues. This chain's CDR3 is CSAGGQLQISYNEQFF. CDR3 bases: TGCAGTGCGGGGGGACAGCTGCAAATCTCCTACAATGAGCAGTTCTTC.